A single sample is the source of the 23 T cell receptor beta chains below, sequenced in a study of T cells in Graves' hyperthyroidism and ophthalmopathy (dated by TCRdb to the late 2010s). Library construction relied on multiplex PCR. TCRdb shows the sequencer as Illumina HiSeq 2000. TCR beta CDR3 regions were amplified from RNA transcripts. A first-round RT-PCR of the TCR CDR3 used the HTBI primer set with the Qiagen OneStep RT-PCR kit. TCRdb itself trimmed the public reads at Q25 with fastp, ran MiXCR and retained productive beta chains. Rows with one shared CDR3 protein collapse into an entry with the most common genes and DNA. In this sample the table shows 450,000 to 650,000 distinct CDR3 sequences, under 20% of which occur a single time. The ten largest clones represent roughly 18% of the sample. Sequences were obtained from blood. These receptors all stem from a woman in her late teens or twenties with Graves' ophthalmopathy.

This clonotype was recorded at least ten times. The chain links TRBV30 to TRBJ2-3; 8 bases are a match to TRBD2. The CDR3 extends over 13 amino acids. Looked up from germline, CDR1 is GTSNPN and CDR2 is SVGIG (reference sequence). V was clipped by 4 bases and J by 6 bases; unmatched bases: 6. The CDR3 DNA reads as TGTGCCTGGAAACAGCGGGGGCTGGATACGCAGTATTTT. Its protein product is CAWKQRGLDTQYF.

The chain carries TRBV4-3 and TRBJ2-1; TRBD2 agrees at 10 bases. Germline CDR1 reads LGHNA; CDR2 reads YSLEER. V was pared by 0 bases and J by 0 bases, with 11 bases of the junction left unmatched. This CDR3 region has 20 residues. The CDR3 DNA reads as TGCGCCAGCAGCCAAGAAGGAGCGGGAGGGACATTCAGCTCCTACAATGAGCAGTTCTTC. This gives the protein CASSQEGAGGTFSSYNEQFF.

This clonotype appeared a few times. The chain carries TRBV7-3 and TRBJ2-7; TRBD2 aligns across 10 bases. This CDR3 region has 15 residues. Germline assignment: CDR1 SGHTA and CDR2 FQGTGA. J lost 3 bases, V lost 6 bases, and 8 bases had no gene match. The CDR3 bases are TGTGCCAGCAGAGAGTGGACTAGCGGAGACTACGAGCAGTACTTC. Residues: CASREWTSGDYEQYF.

This clonotype was seen a few times. J is TRBJ1-2 and V is TRBV3-1, with D tentatively TRBD1 (5 bases). The V and J ends lost 5 bases and 5 bases respectively, with 21 bases between them. Germline loops: CDR1 LGHDT, CDR2 YNNKEL (reference sequence). The length of the CDR3 is 16 residues. The CDR3 coding sequence is TGTGCCAGCAGCTCATATGGGACTGATCCTAGGTATGGCTACACCTTC. It specifies CASSSYGTDPRYGYTF.

The V and J genes are TRBV9 and TRBJ1-2; 11 nucleotides line up with TRBD1. With 3 bases clipped from V and 4 bases from J, the junction kept 2 bases outside the gene matches. CDR1 and CDR2 from the germline V gene are SGDLS and YYNGEE. The CDR3 covers 14 residues. The DNA of the CDR3 is TGTGCCAGCAGCGGGGACAGGGGGATCTATGGCTACACCTTC. This gives the protein CASSGDRGIYGYTF.

This chain links TRBV28 with TRBJ2-2, with unresolved D. Germline-derived CDR1 and CDR2 are MDHEN and SYDVKM. V lost 4 bases and J lost 6, with 6 bases in between. The CDR3 has 12 residues. The CDR3 sequence: CASSWRSGELFF. The CDR3 region has the DNA TGTGCCAGCAGTTGGCGCTCCGGGGAGCTGTTTTTT.

This clonotype occurred many times. The V and J genes are TRBV6-2 or TRBV6-3 and TRBJ2-7; 7 bases align to TRBD1. The CDR3 totals 15 residues. With V trimmed by 2 bases and J by 3 bases, 7 bases remained unmatched. Germline assignment: CDR1 MNHEY and CDR2 SVGEGT. CDR3 nucleotide sequence: TGTGCCAGCAGTTACCCGACAGGGACGAACTACGAGCAGTACTTC. Its translation: CASSYPTGTNYEQYF.

This sequence joins TRBV20-1 and TRBJ2-5; 12 positions match TRBD2. CDR3 length equals 19 residues. Germline CDR1 DFQATT, CDR2 SNEGSKA (reference sequence). Trimming at V came to 0 bases and at J to 5 bases, leaving 16 bases not matched to a gene. The CDR3 coding sequence is TGCAGTGCTAGAGACCCGACTAGCGGGAGTGGTCTCGGCTTGGAGACCCAGTACTTC. It translates to CSARDPTSGSGLGLETQYF.

This clonotype has only a few counts. This chain links TRBV6-1 with TRBJ2-1; a weak D match, TRBD2 (6 bases). Between the trimmed V and J ends, which lost 5 bases and 1 base, there was a span of 15 bases. Germline values: CDR1 MNHNS, CDR2 SASEGT. This CDR3 comprises 16 residues. Here the CDR3 reads CASSLGTAGSYNEQFF. The CDR3 nucleotides read TGTGCCAGCAGTCTAGGGACGGCGGGGTCCTACAATGAGCAGTTCTTC.

This clonotype was detected a few times. This chain links TRBV27 with TRBJ1-2, with D perhaps matching TRBD1 (6 bases). Germline V CDR1 and CDR2: MNHEY, SMNVEV (reference sequence). Trimming removed 2 bases at V and 6 bases at J, with 16 bases between. CDR3 size: 15 residues. CDR3 sequence: CASSLEGTHQNGYTF. CDR3 nucleotide sequence: TGTGCCAGCAGTTTAGAAGGGACACACCAAAATGGCTACACCTTC.

This clonotype was picked up a small number of times. The rearrangement uses TRBV6-1 and TRBJ2-1; D gene unclear. Per the germline V gene, CDR1 is MNHNS and CDR2 is SASEGT. With 6 bases removed from V and 0 bases from J, the gap between germline ends came to 12 bases. The length of the CDR3 is 15 residues. The CDR3 region has the DNA TGTGCCAGCAGCGCCTCCAGGAGCTCCTACAATGAGCAGTTCTTC. The encoded protein is CASSASRSSYNEQFF.

This clonotype was seen repeatedly, ten times or more. The CDR3 is CASSLAGTSGRASDTQYF. In DNA form, the CDR3 reads TGTGCCAGCAGCCTCGCCGGGACTAGCGGGAGGGCCTCAGATACGCAGTATTTT. V is TRBV7-8 and J is TRBJ2-3; 16 bases agree with TRBD2. CDR1 SGHVS and CDR2 FQNEAQ come from the germline V gene. V gave up 5 bases and J gave up 4 bases; unmatched junction bases: 9. This CDR3 comprises 18 residues.

Worth noting for this clonotype: Being one base from a much bigger clone, this may be a read error. The chain carries TRBV3-1 and TRBJ2-3, with TRBD2 as a possible D gene (5 bases). V lost 6 bases, J lost 2 bases, and 15 bases lay in between. Germline V gene data show CDR1 as LGHDT and CDR2 as YNNKEL (reference sequence). CDR3 length: 15 residues. The CDR3 protein is CASRQYGGYTDTQYF. The CDR3 coding sequence is TGTGCCAGCAGGCAATACGGCGGGTACACAGATACGCAGTATTTT.

This clonotype was detected ten times or more. The CDR3 DNA follows: TGCGCCAGCAGCCAAGGACTTGGGACAGGGTCCTACGAGCAGTACTTC. Protein: CASSQGLGTGSYEQYF. The chain joins TRBV4-3 to TRBJ2-7; 9 positions match TRBD1. Trimming at V came to 1 base and at J to 1 base, leaving 5 bases not matched to a gene. Looked up from germline, CDR1 is LGHNA and CDR2 is YSLEER. The CDR3 is 16 residues long.

This clonotype has a count of ten or more. This chain uses TRBV7-8 with TRBJ2-1, with 10 bases lining up with TRBD2. The ends lost 5 bases at V and 4 bases at J; junction bases unmatched: 8. The CDR3 is made up of 16 amino acids. Per germline, CDR1 SGHVS and CDR2 FQNEAQ. CDR3 DNA: TGTGCCAGCAGCCCTACGACTAGCGGGTCGTACAATGAGCAGTTCTTC. It translates to CASSPTTSGSYNEQFF.

This clonotype came up many times. The chain has TRBV6-1 and TRBJ2-1; 8 positions match TRBD2. V was clipped by 11 bases and J by 2 bases; unmatched bases: 5. The germline V gene encodes CDR1 MNHNS and CDR2 SASEGT. This CDR3 has 13 residues. The CDR3 spells CAVAGGPYNEQFF. For the CDR3, the DNA is TGTGCCGTGGCGGGAGGACCCTACAATGAGCAGTTCTTC.

Notes on this clonotype: Sequence at one end of the junction differs from germline and may be a read error. The chain uses TRBV2 and TRBJ2-2, with unresolved D. Germline V lookup: CDR1 SNHLY, CDR2 FYNNEI. CDR3 length: 13 amino acids. The CDR3 DNA sequence: TGTGCCAGCGAGTATCCAAACACCGAGGAGCTGTTTTTT. This codes for CASEYPNTEELFF.

This clonotype was detected only a few times. The V and J genes are TRBV3-1 and TRBJ2-3, with 7 bases identical to TRBD2. Unmatched junction bases numbered 13, after V lost 1 base and J lost 3 bases. This CDR3 comprises 18 residues. CDR1 and CDR2 (germline): LGHDT, YNNKEL (reference sequence). CDR3 loop: CASSQGPRGVVETDTQYF. The CDR3 DNA sequence: TGTGCCAGCAGCCAAGGACCCCGGGGGGTAGTTGAGACAGATACGCAGTATTTT.

The table lists this clonotype with many counts. The chain is built from TRBV30 and TRBJ2-2; 8 bases fit TRBD2. The CDR3 totals 16 residues. After removal of 2 bases from V and 7 bases from J, the junction contained 12 bases not matched to a gene. CDR1 and CDR2 from the germline V gene are GTSNPN and SVGIG (reference sequence). The CDR3, as DNA: TGTGCCTGGAGTACTGGGAGCGGGAGTATTGGCGGGGAGCTGTTTTTT. Its translation is CAWSTGSGSIGGELFF.

This clonotype came up many times. The V call is TRBV11-2, the J call TRBJ2-1; 10 bases align to TRBD2. With 7 bases clipped from V and 6 bases from J, the junction kept 6 bases outside the gene matches. The V gene's germline CDR1 is SGHAT and CDR2 FQNNGV. This CDR3 has 14 amino acids. This chain's CDR3 is CASTLAGVANEQFF. In nucleotides, the CDR3 is TGTGCCAGCACTCTAGCGGGAGTGGCCAATGAGCAGTTCTTC.

Many counts were recorded for this clonotype. The CDR3 nucleotides are TGTGCCAGCAGTTCTCCGGGACAGGGGGCTAATGAAGCTTTCTTT. Protein: CASSSPGQGANEAFF. The V call is TRBV6-1, the J call TRBJ1-1; 12 bases match TRBD1. V was clipped by 5 bases and J by 7 bases; unmatched bases: 8. The CDR3 spans 15 residues. Per germline, CDR1 MNHNS and CDR2 SASEGT.

This clonotype was counted a few times. The J gene is TRBJ1-2, the V gene TRBV20-1, with no clear D. Germline V gene data show CDR1 as DFQATT and CDR2 as SNEGSKA (reference sequence). CDR3 length: 15 amino acids. V was cut by 1 base and J by 1 base, with 13 bases left in between. CDR3 nucleotides: TGCAGTGCTAGAGTTCCAGGACTGATTAACTATGGCTACACCTTC. This sequence encodes CSARVPGLINYGYTF.

This clonotype was picked up many times. The genes are TRBV2 and TRBJ1-5; 8 positions match TRBD1. In germline, CDR1 is SNHLY, CDR2 FYNNEI. With 5 bases clipped from V and 7 bases from J, the junction kept 4 bases outside the gene matches. The CDR3 covers 13 residues. CDR3 DNA: TGTGCCAGCAGTCCACAGGGGGACCAGCCCCAGCATTTT. This translates into CASSPQGDQPQHF.